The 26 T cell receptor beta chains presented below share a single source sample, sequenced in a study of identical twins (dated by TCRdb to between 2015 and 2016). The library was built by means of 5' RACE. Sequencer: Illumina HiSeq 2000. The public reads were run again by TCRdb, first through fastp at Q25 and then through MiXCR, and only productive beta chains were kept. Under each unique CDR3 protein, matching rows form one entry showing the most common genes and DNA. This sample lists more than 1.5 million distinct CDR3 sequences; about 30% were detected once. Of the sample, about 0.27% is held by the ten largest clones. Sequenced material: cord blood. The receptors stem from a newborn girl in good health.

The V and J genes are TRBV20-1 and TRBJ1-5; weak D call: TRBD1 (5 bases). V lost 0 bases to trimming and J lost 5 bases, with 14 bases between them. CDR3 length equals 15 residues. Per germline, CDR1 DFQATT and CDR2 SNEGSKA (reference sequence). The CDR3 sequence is CSARDFLGGDQPQHF. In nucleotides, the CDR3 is TGCAGTGCTAGAGATTTCCTGGGGGGGGATCAGCCCCAGCATTTT.

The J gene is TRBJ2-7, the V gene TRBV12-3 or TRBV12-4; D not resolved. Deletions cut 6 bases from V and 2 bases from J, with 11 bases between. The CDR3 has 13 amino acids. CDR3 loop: CASRPKGAYEQYF. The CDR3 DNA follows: TGTGCCAGCAGACCTAAGGGCGCCTACGAGCAGTACTTC.

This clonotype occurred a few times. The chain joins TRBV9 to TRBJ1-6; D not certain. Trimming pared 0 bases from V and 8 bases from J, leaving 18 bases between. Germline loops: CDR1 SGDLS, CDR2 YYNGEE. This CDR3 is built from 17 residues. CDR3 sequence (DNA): TGTGCCAGCAGCGTAGAAGTAGGCCCCCTCTCGGATTCACCCCTCCACTTT. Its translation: CASSVEVGPLSDSPLHF.

The CDR3 DNA sequence: TGTGCCAGCAGCCCCGTGGAGGTAGATACGCAGTATTTT. As protein: CASSPVEVDTQYF. The chain joins TRBV7-6 to TRBJ2-3; perhaps TRBD2 as D (5 bases). Germline lookup yields CDR1 SGHVS and CDR2 FNYEAQ. Trimming left V 5 bases short and J 5 bases short, with 11 bases between. CDR3 length: 13 residues.

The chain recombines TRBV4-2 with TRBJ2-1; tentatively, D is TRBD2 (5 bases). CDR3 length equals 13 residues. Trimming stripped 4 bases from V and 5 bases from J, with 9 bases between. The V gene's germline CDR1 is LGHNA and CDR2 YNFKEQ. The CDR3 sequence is CASSRETDNEQFF. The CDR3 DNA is TGTGCCAGCAGCCGGGAGACGGACAATGAGCAGTTCTTC.

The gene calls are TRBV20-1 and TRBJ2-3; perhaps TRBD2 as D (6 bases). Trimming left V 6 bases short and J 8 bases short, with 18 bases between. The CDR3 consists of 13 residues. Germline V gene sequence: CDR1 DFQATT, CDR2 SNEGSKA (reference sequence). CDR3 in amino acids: CSAERTKAGTQYF. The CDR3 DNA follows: TGCAGTGCCGAGCGGACTAAAGCGGGTACGCAGTATTTT.

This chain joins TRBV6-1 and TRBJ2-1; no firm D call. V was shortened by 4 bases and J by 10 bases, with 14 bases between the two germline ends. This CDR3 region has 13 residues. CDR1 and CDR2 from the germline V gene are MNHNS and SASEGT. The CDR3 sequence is CASSALLTREQFF. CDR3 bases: TGTGCCAGCAGTGCCTTGCTCACCCGGGAGCAGTTCTTC.

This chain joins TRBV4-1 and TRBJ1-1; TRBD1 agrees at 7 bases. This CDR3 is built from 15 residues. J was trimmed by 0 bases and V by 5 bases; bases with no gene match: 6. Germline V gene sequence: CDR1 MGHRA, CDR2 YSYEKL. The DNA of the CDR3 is TGCGCCAGCAGCACCCGGGACAGCGTGAACACTGAAGCTTTCTTT. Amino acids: CASSTRDSVNTEAFF.

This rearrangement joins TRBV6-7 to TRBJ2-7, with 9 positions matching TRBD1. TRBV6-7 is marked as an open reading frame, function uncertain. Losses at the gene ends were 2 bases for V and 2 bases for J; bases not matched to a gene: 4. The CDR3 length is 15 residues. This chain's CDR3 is CASSYGQGFTYEQYF. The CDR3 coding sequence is TGTGCCAGCAGTTACGGACAGGGGTTTACCTACGAGCAGTACTTC.

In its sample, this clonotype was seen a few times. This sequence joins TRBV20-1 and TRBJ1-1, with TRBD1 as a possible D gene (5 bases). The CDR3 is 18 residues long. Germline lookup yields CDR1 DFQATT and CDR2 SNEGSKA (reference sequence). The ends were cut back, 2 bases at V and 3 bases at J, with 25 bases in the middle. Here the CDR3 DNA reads TGCAGTGCTAGACGGGGGGGACGTCGCGCTTTTGGGGACACTGAAGCTTTCTTT. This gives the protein CSARRGGRRAFGDTEAFF.

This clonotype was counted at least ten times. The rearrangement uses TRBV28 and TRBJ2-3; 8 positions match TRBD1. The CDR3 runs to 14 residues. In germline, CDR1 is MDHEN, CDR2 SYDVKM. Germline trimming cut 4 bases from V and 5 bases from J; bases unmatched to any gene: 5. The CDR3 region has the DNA TGTGCCAGCAGTTCGGACAGGGAGGTAGATACGCAGTATTTT. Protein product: CASSSDREVDTQYF.

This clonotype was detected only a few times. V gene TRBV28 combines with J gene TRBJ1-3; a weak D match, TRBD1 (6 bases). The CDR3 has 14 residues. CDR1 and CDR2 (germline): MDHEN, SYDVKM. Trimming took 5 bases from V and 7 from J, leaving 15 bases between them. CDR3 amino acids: CASSKGGKWNTIYF. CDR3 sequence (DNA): TGTGCCAGCAGTAAGGGGGGTAAATGGAACACCATATATTTT.

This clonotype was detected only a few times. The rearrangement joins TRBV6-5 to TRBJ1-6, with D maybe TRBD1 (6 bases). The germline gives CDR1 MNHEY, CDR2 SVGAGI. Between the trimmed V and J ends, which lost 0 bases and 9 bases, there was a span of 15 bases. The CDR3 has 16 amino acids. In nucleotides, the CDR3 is TGTGCCAGCAGTTACTCGAAATACGGGGGCAGTTCACCCCTCCACTTT. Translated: CASSYSKYGGSSPLHF.

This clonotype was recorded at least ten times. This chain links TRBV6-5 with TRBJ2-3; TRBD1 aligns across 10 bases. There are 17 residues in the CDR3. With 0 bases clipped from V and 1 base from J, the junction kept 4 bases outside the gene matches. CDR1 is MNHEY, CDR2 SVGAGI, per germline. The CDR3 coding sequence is TGTGCCAGCAGTTACTCTGCCGGGACAGGGGGCACAGATACGCAGTATTTT. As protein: CASSYSAGTGGTDTQYF.

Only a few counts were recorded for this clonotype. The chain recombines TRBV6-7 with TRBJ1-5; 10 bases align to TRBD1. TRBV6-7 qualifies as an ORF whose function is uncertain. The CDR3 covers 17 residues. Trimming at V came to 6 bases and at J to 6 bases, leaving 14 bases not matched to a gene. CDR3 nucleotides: TGTGCCAGCAGATCCCTGGGACAGGGGAGGTTCGGTCAGCCCCAGCATTTT. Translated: CASRSLGQGRFGQPQHF.

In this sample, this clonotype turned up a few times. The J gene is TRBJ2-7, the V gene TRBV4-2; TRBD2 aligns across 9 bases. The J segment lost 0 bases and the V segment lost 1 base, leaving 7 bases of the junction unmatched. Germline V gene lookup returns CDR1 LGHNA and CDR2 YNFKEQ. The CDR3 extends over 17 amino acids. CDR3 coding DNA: TGTGCCAGCAGCCAAGCGCCACTAGCGGGCCCCTCCTACGAGCAGTACTTC. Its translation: CASSQAPLAGPSYEQYF.

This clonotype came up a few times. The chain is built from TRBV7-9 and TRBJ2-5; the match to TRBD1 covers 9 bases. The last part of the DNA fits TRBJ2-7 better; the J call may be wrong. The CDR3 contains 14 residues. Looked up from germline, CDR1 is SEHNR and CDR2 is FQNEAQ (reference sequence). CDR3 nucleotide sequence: TGTGCCAGCAGCCGCCGGGACAGGGCCGACGAGCAGTACTTC. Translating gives CASSRRDRADEQYF.

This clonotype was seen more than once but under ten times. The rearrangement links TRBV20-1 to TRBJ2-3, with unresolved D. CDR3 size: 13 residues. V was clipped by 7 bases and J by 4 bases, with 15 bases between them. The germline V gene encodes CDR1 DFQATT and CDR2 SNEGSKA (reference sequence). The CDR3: CSVRGWAPDTQYF. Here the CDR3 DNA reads TGCAGTGTACGTGGTTGGGCCCCAGATACGCAGTATTTT.

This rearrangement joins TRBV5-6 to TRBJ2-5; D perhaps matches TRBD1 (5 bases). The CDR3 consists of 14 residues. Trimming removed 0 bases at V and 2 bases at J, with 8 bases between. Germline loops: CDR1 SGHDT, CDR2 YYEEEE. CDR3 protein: CASSLVWTQETQYF. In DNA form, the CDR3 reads TGTGCCAGCAGCTTGGTTTGGACACAAGAGACCCAGTACTTC.

The CDR3 here is CSARRTSLPYEQYF. DNA of the CDR3: TGCAGTGCTAGGAGGACTAGCCTACCTTACGAGCAGTACTTC. The chain carries TRBV20-1 and TRBJ2-7, with TRBD2 matching over 8 bases. The CDR3 extends over 14 amino acids. Germline V gene data show CDR1 as DFQATT and CDR2 as SNEGSKA (reference sequence). V lost 3 bases to trimming and J lost 4 bases; unmatched junction nucleotides: 8.

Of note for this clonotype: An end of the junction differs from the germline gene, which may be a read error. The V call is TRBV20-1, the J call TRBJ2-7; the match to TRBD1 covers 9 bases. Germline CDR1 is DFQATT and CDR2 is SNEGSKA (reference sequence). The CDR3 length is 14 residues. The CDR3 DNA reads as TGCGGTGCAACTACCGGGACAGGGACCTACGAGCAGTACTTC. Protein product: CGATTGTGTYEQYF.

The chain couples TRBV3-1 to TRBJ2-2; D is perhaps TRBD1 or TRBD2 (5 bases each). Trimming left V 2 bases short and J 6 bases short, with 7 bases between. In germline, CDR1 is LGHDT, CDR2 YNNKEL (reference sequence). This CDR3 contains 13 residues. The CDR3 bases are TGTGCCAGCAGCCAAAGAGGGGCCGGGGAGCTGTTTTTT. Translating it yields CASSQRGAGELFF.

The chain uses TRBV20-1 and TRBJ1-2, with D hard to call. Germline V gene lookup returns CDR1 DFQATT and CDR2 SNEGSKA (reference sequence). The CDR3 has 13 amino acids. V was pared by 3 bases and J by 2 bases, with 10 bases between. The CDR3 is CSASESPNYGYTF. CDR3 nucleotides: TGCAGTGCTAGCGAGAGTCCCAACTATGGCTACACCTTC.

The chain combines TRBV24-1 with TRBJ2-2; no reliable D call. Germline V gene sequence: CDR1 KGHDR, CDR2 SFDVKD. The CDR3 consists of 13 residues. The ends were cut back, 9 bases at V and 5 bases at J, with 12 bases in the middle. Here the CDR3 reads CATLNRPTGELFF. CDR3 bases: TGTGCCACCCTAAATCGGCCAACCGGGGAGCTGTTTTTT.

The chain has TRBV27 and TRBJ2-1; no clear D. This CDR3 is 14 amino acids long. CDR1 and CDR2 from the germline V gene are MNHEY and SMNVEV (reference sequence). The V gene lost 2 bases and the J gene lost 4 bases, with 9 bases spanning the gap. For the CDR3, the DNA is TGTGCCAGCAGTTTAGTCGCGCCTTACAATGAGCAGTTCTTC. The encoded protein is CASSLVAPYNEQFF.

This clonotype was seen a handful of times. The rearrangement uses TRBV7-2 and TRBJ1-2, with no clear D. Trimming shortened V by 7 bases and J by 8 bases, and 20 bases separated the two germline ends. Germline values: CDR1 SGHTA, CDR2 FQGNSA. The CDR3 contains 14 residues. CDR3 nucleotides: TGTGCCAGCACCTCCCTAGCCCATTGGGGAGGCTACACCTTC. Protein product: CASTSLAHWGGYTF.